The source of this T cell receptor beta chain is a study of a mutant IDH1 vaccine in newly diagnosed glioma. At the level of the study: The patients received vaccinations eight times, in weeks 1, 3, 5, 7, 11, 15, 19 and 23. The treated population exhibited a male proportion of roughly 60%, a female proportion of 37.5%, and a mean age of about 39 years.

This CDR3 comprises 14 residues. V was cut by 0 bases and J by 4 bases, with 10 bases left in between. CDR1 is SGDLS, CDR2 YYNGEE, per germline. Noted time point: week 23, last vaccination. Doses consisted of 300 ug of mutant IDH1 20-mer peptide each, paired with topical imiquimod. Profiled with immunoSEQ multiplex PCR; TCRdb holds only in-frame clones, not every one. The sample holds 25,000 to 30,000 clones, roughly four fifths seen once. Turning to this clone: What it binds is not known.

This TCR was recovered from a woman younger than 45 with glioma. The sample in question was PBMCs, obtained from a glioma patient whose treatment included an IDH1 peptide vaccine. This sequence joins TRBV9 and TRBJ1-1, with D tentatively TRBD1 (6 bases). CDR3 in DNA: TGTGCCAGCAGCGTAGCTGCAGGGGTCACTGAAGCTTTCTTT. The encoded protein is CASSVAAGVTEAFF.